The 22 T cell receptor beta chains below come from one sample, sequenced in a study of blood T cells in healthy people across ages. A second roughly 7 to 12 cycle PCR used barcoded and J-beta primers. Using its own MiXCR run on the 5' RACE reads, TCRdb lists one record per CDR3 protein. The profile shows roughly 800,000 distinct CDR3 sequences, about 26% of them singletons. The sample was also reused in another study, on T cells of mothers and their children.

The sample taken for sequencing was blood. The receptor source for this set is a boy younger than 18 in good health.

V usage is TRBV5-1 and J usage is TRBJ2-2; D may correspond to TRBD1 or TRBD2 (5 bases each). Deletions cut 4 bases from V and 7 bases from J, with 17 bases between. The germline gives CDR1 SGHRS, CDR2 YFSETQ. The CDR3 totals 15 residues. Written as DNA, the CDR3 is TGCGCCAGCAGCACCGTGGGACCTGGCGGCGGGGAGCTGTTTTTT. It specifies CASSTVGPGGGELFF.

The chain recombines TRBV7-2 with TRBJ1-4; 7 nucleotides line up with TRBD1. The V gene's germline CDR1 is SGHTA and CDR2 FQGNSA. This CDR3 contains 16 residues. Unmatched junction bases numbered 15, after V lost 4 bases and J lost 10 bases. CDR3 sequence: CASSSHTGTALGKLFF. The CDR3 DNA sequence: TGTGCCAGCAGCTCACACACCGGGACAGCCTTAGGAAAACTGTTTTTT.

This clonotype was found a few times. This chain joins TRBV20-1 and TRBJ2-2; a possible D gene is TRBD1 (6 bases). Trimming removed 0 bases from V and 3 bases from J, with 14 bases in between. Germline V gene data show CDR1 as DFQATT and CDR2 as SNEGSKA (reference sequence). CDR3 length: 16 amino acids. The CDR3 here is CSARDQGIGDTGELFF. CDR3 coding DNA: TGCAGTGCTAGAGATCAGGGGATCGGGGACACCGGGGAGCTGTTTTTT.

The CDR3 DNA reads as TGTGCCGGATCTCTCGGGGCAACTAATGAAAAACTGTTTTTT. Protein sequence: CAGSLGATNEKLFF. V usage is TRBV6-1 and J usage is TRBJ1-4; D gene uncertain. The CDR3 is 14 amino acids. CDR1 MNHNS and CDR2 SASEGT come from the germline V gene. V lost 11 bases and J lost 0, with 13 bases in between.

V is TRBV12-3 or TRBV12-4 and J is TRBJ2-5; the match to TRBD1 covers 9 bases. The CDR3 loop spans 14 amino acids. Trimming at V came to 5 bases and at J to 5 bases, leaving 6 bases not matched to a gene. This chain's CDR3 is CASSKNRGPETQYF. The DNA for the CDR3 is TGTGCCAGCAGTAAGAACAGGGGGCCCGAGACCCAGTACTTC.

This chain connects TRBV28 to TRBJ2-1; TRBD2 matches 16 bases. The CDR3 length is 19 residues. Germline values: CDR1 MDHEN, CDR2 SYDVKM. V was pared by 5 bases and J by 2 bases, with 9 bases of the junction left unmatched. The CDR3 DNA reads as TGTGCCAGCAGTCCGGGGACTAGCGGGGGGGCGGGCCCCTACAATGAGCAGTTCTTC. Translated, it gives CASSPGTSGGAGPYNEQFF.

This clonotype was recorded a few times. The DNA for the CDR3 is TGCAGTGCTAACGACAGGGTATCGACTAATGAAAAACTGTTTTTT. This sequence encodes CSANDRVSTNEKLFF. This sequence joins TRBV20-1 and TRBJ1-4; 7 bases are shared with TRBD1. The CDR3 is made up of 15 amino acids. Germline-derived CDR1 and CDR2 are DFQATT and SNEGSKA (reference sequence). V lost 4 bases and J lost 2; bases outside the gene matches: 7.

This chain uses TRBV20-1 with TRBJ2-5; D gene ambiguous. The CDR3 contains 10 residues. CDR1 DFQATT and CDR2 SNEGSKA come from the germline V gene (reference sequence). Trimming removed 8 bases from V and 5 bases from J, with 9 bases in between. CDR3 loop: CSIIGETQYF. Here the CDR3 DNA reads TGCAGTATCATCGGTGAGACCCAGTACTTC.

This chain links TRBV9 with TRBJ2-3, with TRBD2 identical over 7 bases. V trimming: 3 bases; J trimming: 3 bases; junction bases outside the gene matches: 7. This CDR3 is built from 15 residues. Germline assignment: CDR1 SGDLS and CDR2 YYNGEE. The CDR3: CASSARSGVTDTQYF. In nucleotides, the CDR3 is TGTGCCAGCAGCGCGCGAAGCGGGGTTACAGATACGCAGTATTTT.

The CDR3, as DNA: TGTGCCACCAGCAGAGATAATACTATTAGCACAGATACGCAGTATTTT. Translating it yields CATSRDNTISTDTQYF. J is TRBJ2-3 and V is TRBV15; no definite D call. The CDR3 consists of 16 residues. V was cut by 0 bases and J by 0 bases, with 10 bases left in between. Per the germline V gene, CDR1 is LNHNV and CDR2 is YYDKDF (reference sequence).

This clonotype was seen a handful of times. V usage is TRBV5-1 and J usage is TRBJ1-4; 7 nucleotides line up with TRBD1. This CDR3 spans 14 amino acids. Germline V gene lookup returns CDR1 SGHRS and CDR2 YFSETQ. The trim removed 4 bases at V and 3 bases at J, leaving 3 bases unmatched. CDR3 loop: CASSTDRPNEKLFF. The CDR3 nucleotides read TGCGCCAGCAGCACGGACAGGCCTAATGAAAAACTGTTTTTT.

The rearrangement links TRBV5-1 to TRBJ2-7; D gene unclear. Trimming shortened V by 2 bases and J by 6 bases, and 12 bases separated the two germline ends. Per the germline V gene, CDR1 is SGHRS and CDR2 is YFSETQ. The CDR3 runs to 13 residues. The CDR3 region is CASSFPQSAEQYF. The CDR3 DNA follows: TGCGCCAGCAGCTTCCCACAATCCGCCGAGCAGTACTTC.

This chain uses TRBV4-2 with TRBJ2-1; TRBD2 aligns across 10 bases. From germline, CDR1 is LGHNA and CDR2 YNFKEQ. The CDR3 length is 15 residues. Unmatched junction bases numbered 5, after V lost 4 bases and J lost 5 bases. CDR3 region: CASSPLGLADNEQFF. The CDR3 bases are TGTGCCAGCAGCCCTTTAGGACTAGCGGACAATGAGCAGTTCTTC.

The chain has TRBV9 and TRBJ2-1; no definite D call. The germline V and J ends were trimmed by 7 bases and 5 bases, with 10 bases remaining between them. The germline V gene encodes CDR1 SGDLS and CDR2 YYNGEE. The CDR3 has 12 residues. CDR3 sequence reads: CASGRRNNEQFF. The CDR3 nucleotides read TGTGCCAGCGGCCGGCGAAACAATGAGCAGTTCTTC.

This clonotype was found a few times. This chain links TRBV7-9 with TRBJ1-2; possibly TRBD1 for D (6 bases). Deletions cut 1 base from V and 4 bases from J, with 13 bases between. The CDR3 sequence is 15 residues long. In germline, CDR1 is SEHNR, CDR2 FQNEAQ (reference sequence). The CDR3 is CASSLGSGARYGYTF. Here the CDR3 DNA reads TGTGCCAGCAGCTTAGGTTCGGGGGCCCGCTATGGCTACACCTTC.

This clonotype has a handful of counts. The CDR3 DNA reads as TGTGCCAGCAGCTACAAACGAAGAGCGGGGGGTTACGAGCAGTACTTC. This gives the protein CASSYKRRAGGYEQYF. The J gene is TRBJ2-5, the V gene TRBV7-6; 9 bases map to TRBD2. The end of the DNA fits TRBJ2-7 better, so the J call may be wrong. Germline V CDR1 and CDR2: SGHVS, FNYEAQ. This CDR3 is built from 16 residues.

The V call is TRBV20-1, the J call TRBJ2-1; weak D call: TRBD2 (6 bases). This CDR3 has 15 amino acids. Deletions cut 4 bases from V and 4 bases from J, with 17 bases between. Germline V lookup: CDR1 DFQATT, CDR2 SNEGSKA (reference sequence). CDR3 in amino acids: CSAIPRDFQYNEQFF. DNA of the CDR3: TGCAGTGCTATACCCCGGGACTTCCAGTACAATGAGCAGTTCTTC.

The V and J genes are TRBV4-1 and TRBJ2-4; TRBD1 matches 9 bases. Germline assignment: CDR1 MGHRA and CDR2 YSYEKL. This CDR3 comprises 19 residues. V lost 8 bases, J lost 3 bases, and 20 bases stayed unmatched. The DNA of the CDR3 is TGCGCCAGCGAACCGGGCAATGGACAGGGGAGGGTTGGCAAAAACATTCAGTACTTC. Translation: CASEPGNGQGRVGKNIQYF.

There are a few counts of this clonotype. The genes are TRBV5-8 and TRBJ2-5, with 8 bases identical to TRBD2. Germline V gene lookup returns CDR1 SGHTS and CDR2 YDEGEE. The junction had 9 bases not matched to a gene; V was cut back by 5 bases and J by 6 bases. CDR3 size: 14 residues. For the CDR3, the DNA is TGTGCCAGCAGACTACTCATAGCGGGGAAGACCCAGTACTTC. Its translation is CASRLLIAGKTQYF.

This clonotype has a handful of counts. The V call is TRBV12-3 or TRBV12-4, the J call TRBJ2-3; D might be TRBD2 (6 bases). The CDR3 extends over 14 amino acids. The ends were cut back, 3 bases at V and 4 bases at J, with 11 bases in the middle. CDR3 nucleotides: TGTGCCAGCAGTTTTGTGGGGGGATCAGATACGCAGTATTTT. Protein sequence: CASSFVGGSDTQYF.

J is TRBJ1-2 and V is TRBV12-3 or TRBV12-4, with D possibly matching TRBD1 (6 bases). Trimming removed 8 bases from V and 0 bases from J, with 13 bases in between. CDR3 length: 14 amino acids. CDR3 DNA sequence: TGTGCCAGCGCCTCAGCAGGGGCTAACTATGGCTACACCTTC. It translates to CASASAGANYGYTF.

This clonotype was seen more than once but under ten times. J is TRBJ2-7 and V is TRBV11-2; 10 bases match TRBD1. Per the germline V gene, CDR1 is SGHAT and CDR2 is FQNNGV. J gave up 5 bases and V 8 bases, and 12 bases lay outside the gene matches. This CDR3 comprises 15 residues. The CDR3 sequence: CASGGGTGELNEQYF. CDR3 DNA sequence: TGTGCCAGCGGAGGCGGGACAGGGGAATTGAACGAGCAGTACTTC.